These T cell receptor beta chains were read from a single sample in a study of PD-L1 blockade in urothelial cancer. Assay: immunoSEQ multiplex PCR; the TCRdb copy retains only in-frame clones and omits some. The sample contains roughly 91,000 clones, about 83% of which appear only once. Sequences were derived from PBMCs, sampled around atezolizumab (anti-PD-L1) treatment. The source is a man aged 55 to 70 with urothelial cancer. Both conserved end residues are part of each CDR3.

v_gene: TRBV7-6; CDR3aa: CASSLAGGQPQHF
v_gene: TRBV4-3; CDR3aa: CASSQDARAQETQYF
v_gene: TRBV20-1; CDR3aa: CSAQGRETQYF
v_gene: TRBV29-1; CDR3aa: CSVVGGATNEKLFF
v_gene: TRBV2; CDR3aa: CASSATGINYEQYF
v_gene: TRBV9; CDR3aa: CASKRGDYGQGYNEQFF
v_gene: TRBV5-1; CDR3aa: CASSLLYPGSRELFF
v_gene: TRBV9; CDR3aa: CASSARGTGDYEQYF
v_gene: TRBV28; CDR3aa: CASSGGLGQETQYF
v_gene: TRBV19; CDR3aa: CASIDGGQTSNTEAFF
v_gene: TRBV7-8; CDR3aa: CASLRGRTQETQYF
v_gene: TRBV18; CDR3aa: CASSPLNGNYEQYF
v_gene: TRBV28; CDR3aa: CASSSGGQRNTEAFF
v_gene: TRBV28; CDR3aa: CASSEAGGYNEQFF
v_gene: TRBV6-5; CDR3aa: CASRRDSGTEAFF
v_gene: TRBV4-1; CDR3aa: CASSRQLDSADTQYF
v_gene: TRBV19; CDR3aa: CASSFTPGQRSYEQYF
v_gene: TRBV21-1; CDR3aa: CASSKVYGRGGEQYF
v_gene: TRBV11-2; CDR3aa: CASSLEHRTIYGYTF
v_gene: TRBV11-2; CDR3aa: CASSHSPRGTEAFF
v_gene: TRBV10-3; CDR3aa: CAISVGGSPLHF
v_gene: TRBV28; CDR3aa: CASRQSNEPQHF
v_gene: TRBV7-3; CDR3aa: CASSSELAGVVTGELFF
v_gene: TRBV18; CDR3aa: CASSPGTGTNQPQHF
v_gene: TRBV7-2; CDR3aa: CASSLDRGTYNEQFF
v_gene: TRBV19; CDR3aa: CASSIYSNEQFF
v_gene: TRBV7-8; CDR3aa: CASSLVARGLTNEKLFF
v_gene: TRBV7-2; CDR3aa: CASSTSRATNEKLFF